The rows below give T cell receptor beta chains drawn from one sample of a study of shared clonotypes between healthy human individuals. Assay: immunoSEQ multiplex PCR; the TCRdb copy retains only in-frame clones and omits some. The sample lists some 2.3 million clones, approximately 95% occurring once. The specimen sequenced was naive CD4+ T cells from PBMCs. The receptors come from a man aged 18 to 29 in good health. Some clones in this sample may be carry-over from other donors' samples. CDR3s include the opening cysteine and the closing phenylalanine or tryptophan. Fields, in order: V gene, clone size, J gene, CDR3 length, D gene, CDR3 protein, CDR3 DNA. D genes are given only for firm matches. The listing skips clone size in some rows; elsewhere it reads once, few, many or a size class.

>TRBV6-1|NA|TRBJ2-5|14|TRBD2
CASPGGPLGETQYF
TGTGCCAGCCCGGGAGGCCCGTTAGGAGAGACCCAGTACTTC
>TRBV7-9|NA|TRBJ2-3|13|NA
CASSSTRQDTQYF
TGTGCCAGCAGCTCAACCCGGCAAGATACGCAGTATTTT
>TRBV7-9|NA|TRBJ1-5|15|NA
CASSLGTRRNQPQHF
TGTGCCAGCAGCTTAGGTACCCGGAGGAATCAGCCCCAGCATTTT
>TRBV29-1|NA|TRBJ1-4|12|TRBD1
CSVQGFDEKLFF
TGCAGCGTACAGGGGTTCGATGAAAAACTGTTTTTT
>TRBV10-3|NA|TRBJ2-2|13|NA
CAIRDGGSGELFF
TGTGCCATCCGGGACGGTGGTTCCGGGGAGCTGTTTTTT
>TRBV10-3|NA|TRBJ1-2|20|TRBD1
CAISEPGGGRGRTENYGYTF
TGTGCCATCAGTGAGCCCGGGGGTGGGAGGGGGCGCACGGAGAACTATGGCTACACCTTC
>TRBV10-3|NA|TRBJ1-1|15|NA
CAISESRPRGTEAFF
TGTGCCATCAGTGAGTCCCGACCCCGGGGGACTGAAGCTTTCTTT
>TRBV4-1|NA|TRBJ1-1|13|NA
CASSSVRGTEAFF
TGCGCCAGCAGCAGTGTCAGGGGCACTGAAGCTTTCTTT
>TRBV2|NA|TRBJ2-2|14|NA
CASSGDRNTGELFF
TGTGCCAGCTCGGGGGACCGCAACACCGGGGAGCTGTTTTTT
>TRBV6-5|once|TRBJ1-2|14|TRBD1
CASRTGATNYGYTF
TGTGCCAGCCGCACAGGGGCGACTAACTATGGCTACACCTTC
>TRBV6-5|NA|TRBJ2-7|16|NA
CASSYRSNPAKVEQYF
TGTGCCAGCAGTTACCGAAGTAATCCCGCCAAGGTCGAGCAGTACTTC
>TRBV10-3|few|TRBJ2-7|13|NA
CAISLPAGHEQYF
TGTGCCATCAGCCTACCGGCGGGGCACGAGCAGTACTTC
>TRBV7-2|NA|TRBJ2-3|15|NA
CASSLYSGATDTQYF
TGTGCCAGCAGCTTATACTCTGGGGCCACAGATACGCAGTATTTT
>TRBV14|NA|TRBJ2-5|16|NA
CASSQGRAPTLETQYF
TGTGCCAGCAGCCAGGGCCGGGCCCCTACCCTAGAGACCCAGTACTTC
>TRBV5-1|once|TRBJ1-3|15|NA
CASSATASSGNTIYF
TGCGCCAGCAGCGCCACAGCCAGCTCTGGAAACACCATATATTTT
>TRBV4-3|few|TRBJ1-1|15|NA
CASSQERNRNTEAFF
TGCGCCAGCAGCCAAGAACGTAATAGGAACACTGAAGCTTTCTTT
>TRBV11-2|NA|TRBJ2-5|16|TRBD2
CASSWGLAPTGETQYF
TGTGCCAGCAGCTGGGGACTAGCCCCCACTGGGGAGACCCAGTACTTC
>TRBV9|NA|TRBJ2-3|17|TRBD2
CASSAPGLAGGTDTQYF
TGTGCCAGCAGCGCCCCGGGACTAGCGGGAGGAACAGATACGCAGTATTTT
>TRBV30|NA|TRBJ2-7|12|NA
CAWSVEHGEQYF
TGTGCCTGGAGTGTAGAGCACGGCGAGCAGTACTTC
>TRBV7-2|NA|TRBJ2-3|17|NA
CASSLMNYGGGTDTQYF
TGTGCCAGCAGCCTTATGAACTACGGCGGGGGCACAGATACGCAGTATTTT
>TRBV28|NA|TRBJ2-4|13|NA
CASSSGDKNIQYF
TGTGCCAGCAGTTCAGGGGATAAAAACATTCAGTACTTC
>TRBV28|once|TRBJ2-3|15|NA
CASSLGGGSTDTQYF
TGTGCCAGCAGTTTAGGGGGCGGGAGCACAGATACGCAGTATTTT
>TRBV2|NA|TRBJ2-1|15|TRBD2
CASRRTSGTYNEQFF
TGTGCCAGCCGGAGGACTAGCGGGACCTACAATGAGCAGTTCTTC
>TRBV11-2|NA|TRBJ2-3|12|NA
CASSGGTDTQYF
TGTGCCAGCAGCGGGGGGACGGATACGCAGTATTTT
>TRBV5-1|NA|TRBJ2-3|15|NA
CASSLDSPSTDTQYF
TGCGCCAGCAGCTTGGATTCCCCAAGCACAGATACGCAGTATTTT
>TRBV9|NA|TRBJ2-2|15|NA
CASSVGASGPGELFF
TGTGCCAGCAGCGTAGGGGCCTCAGGGCCCGGGGAGCTGTTTTTT
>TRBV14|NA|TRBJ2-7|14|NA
CASSYRDGNYEQYF
TGTGCCAGCAGCTACCGGGACGGGAACTACGAGCAGTACTTC
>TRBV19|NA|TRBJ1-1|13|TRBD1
CASSIGTGGRAFF
TGTGCCAGTAGTATAGGGACAGGGGGCAGAGCTTTCTTT
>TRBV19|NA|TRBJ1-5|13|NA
CASSIGQGQPQHF
TGTGCCAGTAGTATAGGGCAGGGCCAGCCCCAGCATTTT
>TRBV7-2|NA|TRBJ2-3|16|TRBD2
CASSLAGTTTGDTQYF
TGTGCCAGCAGCTTAGCCGGGACTACTACAGGAGATACGCAGTATTTT
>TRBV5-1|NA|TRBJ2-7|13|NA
CASSGVGPYEQYF
TGCGCCAGCAGCGGGGTAGGGCCCTACGAGCAGTACTTC
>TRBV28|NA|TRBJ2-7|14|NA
CASSSVRGSYEQYF
TGTGCCAGCAGTTCCGTCAGGGGATCGTACGAGCAGTACTTC
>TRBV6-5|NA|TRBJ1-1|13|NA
CASIRVGETEAFF
TGTGCCAGCATCCGGGTGGGGGAGACTGAAGCTTTCTTT